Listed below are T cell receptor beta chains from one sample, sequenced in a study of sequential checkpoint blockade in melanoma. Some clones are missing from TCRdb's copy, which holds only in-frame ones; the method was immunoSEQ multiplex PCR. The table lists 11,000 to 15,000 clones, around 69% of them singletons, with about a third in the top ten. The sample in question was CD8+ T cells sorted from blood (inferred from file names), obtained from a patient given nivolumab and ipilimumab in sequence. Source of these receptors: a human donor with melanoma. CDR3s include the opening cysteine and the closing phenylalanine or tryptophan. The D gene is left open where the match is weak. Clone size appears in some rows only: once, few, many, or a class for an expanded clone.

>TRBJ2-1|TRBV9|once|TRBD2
TGTGCCAGCAGCGTAGAGAGGCTAGCGGGAGGGTACAATGAGCAGTTCTTC
CASSVERLAGGYNEQFF
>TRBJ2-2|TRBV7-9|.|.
TGTGCCAGCAGCCAATCTGGGACATTGAACACCGGGGAGCTGTTTTTT
CASSQSGTLNTGELFF
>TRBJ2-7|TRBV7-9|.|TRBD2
TGTGCCAGCAGCTTAGGAGGGACTACCTACGAGCAGTACTTC
CASSLGGTTYEQYF
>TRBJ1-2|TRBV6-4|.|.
TGTGCCAGCAGTGCCGGGGGTACCTATGGCTACACCTTC
CASSAGGTYGYTF
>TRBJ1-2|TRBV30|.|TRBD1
TGTGCCTGGAGTGTGTGGACAGGGGATGGCTACACCTTC
CAWSVWTGDGYTF
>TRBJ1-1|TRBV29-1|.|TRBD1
TGCAGCGTTACGACAGGGGGCGCGGACACTGAAGCTTTCTTT
CSVTTGGADTEAFF
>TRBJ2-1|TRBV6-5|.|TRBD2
TGTGCCACCCTCGGACTAGCGGGCAATGAGCAGTTCTTC
CATLGLAGNEQFF
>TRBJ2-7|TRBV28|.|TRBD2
TGTGCCAGCAGTTTAGCTCTAGCGGGAGGCCTCTCCTACGAGCAGTACTTC
CASSLALAGGLSYEQYF
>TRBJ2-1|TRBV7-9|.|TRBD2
TGTGCCAGCAGCCCACCAGCGGGGACTACCGCCTACAATGAGCAGTTCTTC
CASSPPAGTTAYNEQFF
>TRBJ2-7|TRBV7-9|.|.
TGTGCCAGCAGCTTAGTTCAAGGGGGTACCTACGAGCAGTACTTC
CASSLVQGGTYEQYF
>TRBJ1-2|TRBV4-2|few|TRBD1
TGTGCCAGCAGCTCTTGGACAGGATACTATGGCTACACCTTC
CASSSWTGYYGYTF
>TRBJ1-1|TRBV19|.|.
TGTGCCAGTAGTATCGGCGAACAGGTCGAAGCTTTCTTT
CASSIGEQVEAFF
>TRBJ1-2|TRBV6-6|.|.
TGTGCCAGCAGTTACACGGAGTACTATGGCTACACCTTC
CASSYTEYYGYTF
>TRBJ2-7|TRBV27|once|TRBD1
TGTGCCAGCAGTTTGGGGGGACAGGGAATCTACGAGCAGTACTTC
CASSLGGQGIYEQYF
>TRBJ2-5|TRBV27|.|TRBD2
TGTGCCAGCAGTCCCGGGACTAGAGGAGAGACCCAGTACTTC
CASSPGTRGETQYF
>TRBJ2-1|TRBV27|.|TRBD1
TGTGCCAGCAGTTCGTTCTGGGACAGGAGATACTCCAATGAGCAGTTCTTC
CASSSFWDRRYSNEQFF
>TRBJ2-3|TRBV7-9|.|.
TGTGCCAGCAGCTTAGAACCAGGAGGAGGAGATACGCAGTATTTT
CASSLEPGGGDTQYF
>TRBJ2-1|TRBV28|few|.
TGTGCCAGCAGTGGCAGCTACAATGAGCAGTTCTTC
CASSGSYNEQFF
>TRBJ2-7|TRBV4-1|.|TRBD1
TGCGCCAGCAGCCTCCGGGACAGGGAGTACGAGCAGTACTTC
CASSLRDREYEQYF
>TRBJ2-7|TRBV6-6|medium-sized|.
TGTGCCACTAAATGGACTACCTCCTACGAGCAGTACTTC
CATKWTTSYEQYF
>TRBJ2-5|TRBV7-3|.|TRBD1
TGTGCCAGCAGCCCAGCAGGGGGCCTGGAGACCCAGTACTTC
CASSPAGGLETQYF
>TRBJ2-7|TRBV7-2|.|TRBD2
TGTGCCAGCAGGGGGACTAGATCCTACGAGCAGTACTTC
CASRGTRSYEQYF
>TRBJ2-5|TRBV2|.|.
TGTGCCAGCAGTGACGGGTTTATGGGAGAGACCCAGTACTTC
CASSDGFMGETQYF
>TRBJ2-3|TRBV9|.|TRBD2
TGTGCCAGCAGCGTAGGGCTAGCGGGAGGCGCGGATACGCAGTATTTT
CASSVGLAGGADTQYF
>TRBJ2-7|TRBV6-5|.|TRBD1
TGTGCCAGCAGTTACGGGACAGGGTACGAGCAGTACTTC
CASSYGTGYEQYF
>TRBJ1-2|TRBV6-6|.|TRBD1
TGTGCCAGCAGTAGACAGGGGGGCTACACCTTC
CASSRQGGYTF
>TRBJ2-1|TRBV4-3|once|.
TGCGCCAGCAGCCAAGATTGGGACGGAGGGGATGAGCAGTTCTTC
CASSQDWDGGDEQFF
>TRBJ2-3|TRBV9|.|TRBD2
TGTGCCAGCAGCGTAGATGCTAGCGGGATTGGGTTAGATACGCAGTATTTT
CASSVDASGIGLDTQYF
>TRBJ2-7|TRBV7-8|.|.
TGTGCCAGTAACCAAGGGGACTCCTACGAGCAGTACTTC
CASNQGDSYEQYF
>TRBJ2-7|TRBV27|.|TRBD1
TGTGCCAGCAGGACAGGGGGCCTCAACTACGAGCAGTACTTC
CASRTGGLNYEQYF
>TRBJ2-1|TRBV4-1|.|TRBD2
TGCGCCAGCAGCCAAGATATGGCGGGGGGGCCTTATGAGCAGTTCTTC
CASSQDMAGGPYEQFF
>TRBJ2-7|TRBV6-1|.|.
TGTGCCAGCAGTCAAAGCCAACTGATTCGCTACGAGCAGTACTTC
CASSQSQLIRYEQYF
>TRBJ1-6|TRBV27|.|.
TGTGCCAGCACCAGACCGGGACACCCTCTCCACTTT
CASTRPGHPLHF
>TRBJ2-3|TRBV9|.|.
TGTGCCAGCAGCCCCGAGACAGATACGCAGTATTTT
CASSPETDTQYF
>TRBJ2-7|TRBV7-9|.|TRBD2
TGTGCCAGCAGCTCCATAGCGGGAGAACCCTACGAGCAGTACTTC
CASSSIAGEPYEQYF
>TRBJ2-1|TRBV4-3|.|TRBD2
TGCGCCAGCAGCCAAGATGGTCCAGCGGGAGGGCCAAATGAGCAGTTCTTC
CASSQDGPAGGPNEQFF
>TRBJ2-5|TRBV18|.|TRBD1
TGTGCCAGCTCACCTTACAGGGGTCAAGAGACCCAGTACTTC
CASSPYRGQETQYF
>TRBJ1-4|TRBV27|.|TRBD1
TGTGCCAGCAGCTCTAGGACAGGGGGGTATTTAACTAATGAAAAACTGTTTTTT
CASSSRTGGYLTNEKLFF
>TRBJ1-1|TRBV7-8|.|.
TGTGCCAGCAGCCCCCTGACACTGAACACTGAAGCTTTCTTT
CASSPLTLNTEAFF
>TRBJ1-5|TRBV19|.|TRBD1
TGTGCCAGTAGTCCGGGACAGGGGGCGGAGGAGCCCCAGCATTTT
CASSPGQGAEEPQHF
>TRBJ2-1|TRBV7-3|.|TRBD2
TGTGCCAGCAGCCCCGGGGGGGCTAGCGGGTACAATGAGCAGTTCTTC
CASSPGGASGYNEQFF
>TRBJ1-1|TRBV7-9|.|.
TGTGCCAGCAGCTTAGACCAGGGCTATTCTGAAGCTTTCTTT
CASSLDQGYSEAFF
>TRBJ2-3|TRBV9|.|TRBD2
TGTGCCAGCAGCGTGACTAGCGGGACGGGAGATACGCAGTATTTT
CASSVTSGTGDTQYF
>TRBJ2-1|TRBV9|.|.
TGTGCCAGCAGCCCCCGCGGGGATTACAATGAGCAGTTCTTC
CASSPRGDYNEQFF
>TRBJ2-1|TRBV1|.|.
TGCACCAGCAGCCAAAGACCGGGGGGCTTCTACAATGAGCAGTTCTTC
CTSSQRPGGFYNEQFF
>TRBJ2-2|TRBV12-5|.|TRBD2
TGTGCTAGTGGTTTGCTAGCGGGGGCCTTCACCGGGGAGCTGTTTTTT
CASGLLAGAFTGELFF
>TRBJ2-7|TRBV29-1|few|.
TGCAGCGTTGAAGATCTAGGGTTGGAGGGTTACGAGCAGTACTTC
CSVEDLGLEGYEQYF
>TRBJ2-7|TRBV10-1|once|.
TGCGCCAGCAGTGAGTCCTCGGATAGCGTTTCCTACGAGCAGTACTTC
CASSESSDSVSYEQYF
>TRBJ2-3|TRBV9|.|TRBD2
TGTGCCAGCAGCGGTTGGGGGCTGCGGCCGGGGGGGCCAGATACGCAGTATTTT
CASSGWGLRPGGPDTQYF
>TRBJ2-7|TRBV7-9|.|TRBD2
TGTGCCAGCAGCTTCCCTAGCGGCCTCTACGAGCAGTACTTC
CASSFPSGLYEQYF
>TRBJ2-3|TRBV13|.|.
TGTGCCAGCAGCCCCCAAATGTTGGATACGCAGTATTTT
CASSPQMLDTQYF
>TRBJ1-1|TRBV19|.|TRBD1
TGTGCCAGTAGTATAGGTGCAGGGGGCCCAGCTTTCTTT
CASSIGAGGPAFF
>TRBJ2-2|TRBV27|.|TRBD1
TGTGCCAGCAGTCCCCGGGACAGTCCTACCGGGGAGCTGTTTTTT
CASSPRDSPTGELFF
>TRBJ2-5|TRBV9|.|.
TGTGCCAGCAGCGTAGTGGGCGTACCAAGCCAAGAGACCCAGTACTTC
CASSVVGVPSQETQYF
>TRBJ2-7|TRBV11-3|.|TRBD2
TGTGCCAGCAGCTTATCTACCAAATGGACTAGCGCACCCTACGAGCAGTACTTC
CASSLSTKWTSAPYEQYF
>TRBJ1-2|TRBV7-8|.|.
TGTGCCAGCAGCTTAGAGGGGCGGGGTAACTATGGCTACACCTTC
CASSLEGRGNYGYTF
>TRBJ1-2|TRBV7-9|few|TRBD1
TGTGCCAGCAGCTCAACAGGGGGCCTTGGCTACACCTTC
CASSSTGGLGYTF
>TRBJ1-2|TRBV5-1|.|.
TGCGCCAGCAGCTCGAATATGCAGGGTGGCTATGGCTACACCTTC
CASSSNMQGGYGYTF